This T cell receptor beta chain was sequenced in a study of identical twins. Study results and caveats: Findings came from cross-sectional statistics, without long-term follow-up of donors. Alpha sequences that were out-of-frame and twin-shared showed an excess of low generation probability. Twins' surplus sharing was weaker for beta out-of-frame sequences.

The CDR3 length is 17 residues. The V end was cut by 0 bases, the J end by 1 base, with 16 bases between. Germline lookup yields CDR1 SGDLS and CDR2 YYNGEE. TCRdb re-derived calls from the 5' RACE reads in MiXCR, one entry per CDR3 protein. This table has under 300,000 distinct CDR3 sequences, over 12% appearing once. About this clonotype: Its matching antigen is unknown.

The chain employs TRBV9 and TRBJ2-5, with D hard to call. Material for sequencing was memory (CD45RO+) T cells sorted from blood. The origin of this receptor is a woman between 18 and 29 years old in good health. The CDR3 DNA reads as TGTGCCAGCAGCGTAGGGAAGACCCAAAGGCGCCAAGAGACCCAGTACTTC. This translates into CASSVGKTQRRQETQYF.